The clone carrying this TCR beta chain showed up just a few times. The data belong to a study of blood T cell repertoires in COVID-19. Overall study: Samples of COVID-19 (acute and convalescent) were obtained from the United States, Italy and Spain.

The method was immunoSEQ multiplex PCR; TCRdb's version includes in-frame clones alone and lacks a portion of them. The sample includes 150,000 to 200,000 clones, 78% of them seen just once. This CDR3 has 14 amino acids. The V gene's germline CDR1 is SGHRS and CDR2 YFSETQ. Trimming took 6 bases from V and 4 from J, leaving 17 bases between them. This clonotype was obtained from a woman of 80 years or more with acute or convalescent COVID-19. V and J are TRBV5-1 and TRBJ2-7, with D maybe TRBD2 (7 bases). The sample consisted of peripheral blood. Written as DNA, the CDR3 is TGCGCCAGCAAGAGGGCAGGGGAGGGTTACGAGCAGTACTTC. Amino acids: CASKRAGEGYEQYF.